This T cell receptor beta chain appears in the sequencing data of a study of cytomegalovirus exposure and HLA in healthy donors. Remarks on this clone: Its target is not known.

Study-level findings and limits: According to a subsequent analysis, TCR clusters identified in the first cohort showed a tendency to co-occur across the roughly 110 validation repertoires. The study put 150 to 200 TCR beta chains on its list as cytomegalovirus-associated. A few CMV-associated chains were confirmed in vitro to be specific for CMV antigens. High sensitivity and specificity were reportedly achieved when the classifier diagnosed cytomegalovirus status.

V lost 5 bases, J lost 5 bases, and 19 bases lay in between. Germline V gene lookup returns CDR1 SGHTA and CDR2 FQGNSA. CDR3 size: 15 residues. Generated by immunoSEQ multiplex PCR, the TCRdb table keeps only in-frame clones and is missing some. The sample contains about 98,000 clones, about 95% of which appear only once. The sequence came from a woman under 30 in good health and CMV-seronegative. This rearrangement joins TRBV7-2 to TRBJ2-7; TRBD2 might be the D (6 bases). Input material: PBMCs. The CDR3 DNA is TGTGCCAGCAGCATCACCGGGACGGAGGGCCACGAGCAGTACTTC. Its protein is CASSITGTEGHEQYF.